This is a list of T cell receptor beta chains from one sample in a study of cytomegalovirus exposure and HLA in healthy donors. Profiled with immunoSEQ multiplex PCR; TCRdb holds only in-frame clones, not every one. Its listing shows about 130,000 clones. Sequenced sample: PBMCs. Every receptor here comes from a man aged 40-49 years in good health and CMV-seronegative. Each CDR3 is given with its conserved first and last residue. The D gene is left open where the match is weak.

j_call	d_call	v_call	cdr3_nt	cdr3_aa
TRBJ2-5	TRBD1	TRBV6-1	TGTGCCAGCAGGGCCACAGGGGGCGGAGAGACCCAGTACTTC	CASRATGGGETQYF
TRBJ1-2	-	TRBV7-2	TGTGCCAGCAGTACCGGACGAGGGTCCTATGGCTACACCTTC	CASSTGRGSYGYTF
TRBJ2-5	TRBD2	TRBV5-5	TGTGCCAGCAGATTGGCGGGAGGCGGGGAGACCCAGTACTTC	CASRLAGGGETQYF
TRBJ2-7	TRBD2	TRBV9	TGTGCCAGCAGCCCCAATGCCCGCGGGAGTGAGACCTACGAGCAGTACTTC	CASSPNARGSETYEQYF
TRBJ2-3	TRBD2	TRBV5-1	TGCGCCAGCAGCGACGGTAGGACTAGCGGGAGACAAGGAGATACGCAGTATTTT	CASSDGRTSGRQGDTQYF
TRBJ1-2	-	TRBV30	TGTGCCTGGAGTTCAGGGTACTATGGCTACACCTTC	CAWSSGYYGYTF
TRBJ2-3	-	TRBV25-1	TGTGCCAGCAGTGAATATTCACTCACAGATACGCAGTATTTT	CASSEYSLTDTQYF
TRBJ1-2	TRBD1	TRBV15	TGTGCCACCAGCAGGGGGGGGACAGGGGGCTTAACGGGTGGCTACACCTTC	CATSRGGTGGLTGGYTF
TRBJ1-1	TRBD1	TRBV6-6	TGTGCCAGCAGTTTCACGGGACAGCCGAACACTGAAGCTTTCTTT	CASSFTGQPNTEAFF
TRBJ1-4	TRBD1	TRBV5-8	TGTGCCAGCAGCTTGGAGGGGACAGGGGTTAATGAAAAACTGTTTTTT	CASSLEGTGVNEKLFF
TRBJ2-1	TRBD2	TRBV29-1	TGCAGCGTTGAAGGGTGGACTAGCGGGACCACCAATGAGCAGTTCTTC	CSVEGWTSGTTNEQFF
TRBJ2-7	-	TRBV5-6	TGTGCCAGCAGCTTGCGTCAGGGGACCGCTTCGCAGTACTTC	CASSLRQGTASQYF
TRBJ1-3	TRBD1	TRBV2	TGTGCCAGCAGCTCCAAACAGGGGGCTGGAAACACCATATATTTT	CASSSKQGAGNTIYF